A selection of T cell receptor beta chains follows, all from one sample in a study of T cells in Graves' hyperthyroidism and ophthalmopathy. MiXCR, run by TCRdb on the multiplex PCR reads, gives a single entry per CDR3 protein. The repertoire holds roughly 400,000 distinct CDR3 sequences, with just under 25% as singletons. The material sequenced was blood. These receptors were collected from a man aged 45-65 years with Graves' hyperthyroidism. Each CDR3 is given with its conserved first and last residue.

v_gene	j_gene	CDR3aa
TRBV6-1	TRBJ2-7	CASSREYEQYF
TRBV3-1	TRBJ1-1	CASSGMSGTEAFF
TRBV20-1	TRBJ2-7	CSASGSQYEQYF
TRBV4-1	TRBJ2-7	CASSQGRLAGVLPHEQYF
TRBV11-2	TRBJ2-4	CASSGVAKNIQYF
TRBV20-1	TRBJ2-7	CSVVGGEQYF
TRBV29-1	TRBJ2-3	CSVEGTASWGSSGRALDTQYF
TRBV5-1	TRBJ2-5	CASSFGRGSPTFQETQYF
TRBV13	TRBJ2-7	CASSGRTGSSYEQYF
TRBV2	TRBJ2-1	CASRSSDRNYYNEQFF
TRBV6-1	TRBJ2-3	CARDRDREFYTQYF
TRBV27	TRBJ1-5	CASSPVNQPQHF
TRBV2	TRBJ1-2	CASSGQGVKGYTF
TRBV6-1	TRBJ1-2	CATGENYGYTF
TRBV5-1	TRBJ2-3	CASSPGTSGFTDTQYF
TRBV27	TRBJ1-5	CASSLGPHQPQHF
TRBV13	TRBJ2-1	CASSPRTPFSGRAGNEQFF
TRBV7-9	TRBJ2-1	CASSLSSLEQFF
TRBV3-1	TRBJ2-2	CASSQDLIGGANTGELFF
TRBV6-1	TRBJ2-5	CASRAGAQETQYF
TRBV28	TRBJ1-1	CASSPRGGVEAFF
TRBV11-2	TRBJ2-7	CASSLSMGEQYF
TRBV24-1	TRBJ2-3	CATSDSITPSTDTQYF
TRBV7-9	TRBJ1-3	CASSTWTASGNTIYF
TRBV20-1	TRBJ2-1	CSADRTGGNEQFF
TRBV20-1	TRBJ1-1	CSALVSAGMITEAFF
TRBV11-2	TRBJ2-7	CASSPAGGGINEQYF
TRBV24-1	TRBJ1-5	CATGTGREPQHF
TRBV4-1	TRBJ1-1	CASSLRVFVGGNTEAFF
TRBV19	TRBJ2-1	CASSIDQLTTSGRAFEQFF
TRBV30	TRBJ2-1	CAWSPPPVAYNEQFF
TRBV9	TRBJ1-2	CASSVSPQPEEGYTF
TRBV10-3	TRBJ1-1	CAISEGRDTEAFF
TRBV30	TRBJ2-1	CAWSTSASSYNEQFF
TRBV30	TRBJ1-5	CAWSAGTGGQPQHF
TRBV19	TRBJ1-5	CASSIVGPDQPQHF
TRBV27	TRBJ1-2	CASSFGSGANYGYTF
TRBV30	TRBJ2-1	CAWSRGTGSSYNEQFF
TRBV18	TRBJ2-5	CASSPGEETQYF
TRBV30	TRBJ1-1	CAWSGQVVDGAFF
TRBV18	TRBJ2-1	CASSLRTEDNEQFF
TRBV12-3/TRBV12-4	TRBJ2-5	CASRSLAGAQETQYF
TRBV9	TRBJ2-5	CASSPAGGTEAQYF
TRBV9	TRBJ2-2	CASSVSGTGELFF
TRBV12-3/TRBV12-4	TRBJ1-1	CASSFGQWNTEAFF
TRBV7-2	TRBJ2-1	CASSPRTRSVTSGSFTGYNEQFF
TRBV29-1	TRBJ1-1	CSVEGPVNTEAFF
TRBV20-1	TRBJ2-1	CSARDHRTAYNEQFF
TRBV6-1	TRBJ1-1	CASSRFTEAFF
TRBV19	TRBJ2-3	CASRDRGKSTDTQYF
TRBV2	TRBJ2-4	CASSELGLAKNIQYF